This entry lists 11 T cell receptor beta chains sequenced from one sample in a study of blood T cell repertoires in COVID-19. The assay was immunoSEQ multiplex PCR, and TCRdb's table has in-frame clones only and misses some. The sample has around 100,000 clones, approximately 84% seen once; the top ten hold 10% to 15%. The material sequenced was peripheral blood. The receptors were sampled from a human donor in a cohort sampled during active or convalescent COVID-19.

The chain uses TRBV19 and TRBJ1-2; 12 bases agree with TRBD1. Germline assignment: CDR1 LNHDA and CDR2 SQIVND (reference sequence). The CDR3 covers 15 residues. V dropped 4 bases and J dropped 8; count of bases not matched to a gene: 8. CDR3 residues: CASSSRDRGLWGYTF. The CDR3 DNA is TGTGCCAGTAGTAGCCGGGACAGGGGGCTGTGGGGCTACACCTTC.

J is TRBJ2-7 and V is TRBV25-1; TRBD1 might be the D (6 bases). Germline V CDR1 and CDR2: MGHDK, SYGVNS. The CDR3 loop spans 16 amino acids. V lost 7 bases and J 1 base, leaving 20 bases between the germline ends. The CDR3 DNA reads as TGTGCCAGCACCTTTAAAGGGGCAGGGGATTCCTACGAGCAGTACTTC. This encodes CASTFKGAGDSYEQYF.

V and J are TRBV15 and TRBJ1-1; 9 bases are shared with TRBD1. The CDR3 is 17 amino acids. CDR1 and CDR2 (germline): LNHNV, YYDKDF (reference sequence). V gave up 1 base and J gave up 1 base; unmatched junction bases: 7. DNA of the CDR3: TGTGCCACCAGCAGAGTCCCGGGACAGGGTCGGAACACTGAAGCTTTCTTT. This encodes CATSRVPGQGRNTEAFF.

The V and J genes are TRBV5-6 and TRBJ2-7; D possibly corresponds to TRBD2 (6 bases). V was shortened by 4 bases and J by 6 bases, with 20 bases between the two germline ends. Per the germline V gene, CDR1 is SGHDT and CDR2 is YYEEEE. The CDR3 contains 15 residues. DNA for the CDR3: TGTGCCAGCAGCAGGTGGGGGGTAGGGGTTCGCGAGCAGTACTTC. Translated, it gives CASSRWGVGVREQYF.

V and J are TRBV12-3 or TRBV12-4 and TRBJ1-1; D is undetermined. V dropped 2 bases and J dropped 6 bases, with 10 bases sitting between them. The CDR3 consists of 13 residues. The CDR3, as DNA: TGTGCCAGCAGTTTACTGCTCGGGGCTGAAGCTTTCTTT. Its translation is CASSLLLGAEAFF.

The genes are TRBV4-1 and TRBJ2-2, with D tentatively TRBD1 (6 bases). Germline lookup yields CDR1 MGHRA and CDR2 YSYEKL. CDR3 length: 16 amino acids. V lost 5 bases to trimming and J lost 2 bases, with 15 bases between them. CDR3 nucleotides: TGCGCCAGCAGCTTTAGCTGGACAGTCAACACCGGGGAGCTGTTTTTT. Translated: CASSFSWTVNTGELFF.

The V call is TRBV5-1, the J call TRBJ2-5, with 8 nucleotides matching TRBD2. Germline V gene lookup returns CDR1 SGHRS and CDR2 YFSETQ. Unmatched junction bases numbered 4, after V lost 0 bases and J lost 0 bases. This CDR3 region has 16 residues. The CDR3 nucleotides read TGCGCCAGCAGCTTGGTTGGAGCGGGGGACCAAGAGACCCAGTACTTC. It yields the protein CASSLVGAGDQETQYF.

The chain joins TRBV12-3 or TRBV12-4 to TRBJ1-2; 7 bases line up with TRBD1. There are 11 residues in the CDR3. The ends lost 7 bases at V and 8 bases at J; junction bases unmatched: 4. The CDR3 region has the DNA TGTGCCAGCACAACAGGGGTCGGCTACACCTTC. Its translation: CASTTGVGYTF.

The chain recombines TRBV18 with TRBJ2-7, with D possibly TRBD2 on 6 matching bases. Germline V gene data show CDR1 as KGHSH and CDR2 as LQKENI. The V end lost 5 bases, the J end lost 4 bases, and 9 bases lay between the germline ends. This CDR3 has 12 residues. CDR3 residues: CASSDAGYEQYF. The CDR3 DNA reads as TGTGCCAGCTCAGATGCGGGATACGAGCAGTACTTC.

The table lists this clone with a count of one. V gene TRBV6-2 or TRBV6-3 combines with J gene TRBJ1-1, with a tentative D call TRBD1 (6 bases). Germline V CDR1 and CDR2: MNHEY, SVGEGT. CDR3 length equals 11 residues. With 5 bases removed from V and 8 bases from J, the gap between germline ends came to 9 bases. CDR3 protein: CASSRGTEAFF. CDR3 sequence (DNA): TGTGCCAGCAGTAGAGGGACAGAAGCTTTCTTT.

CDR3 nucleotide sequence: TGTGCCAGCAGCTTAGGGTCGGGCTCTGGAAACACCATATATTTT. Protein sequence: CASSLGSGSGNTIYF. V usage is TRBV7-6 and J usage is TRBJ1-3; no clear D. From germline, CDR1 is SGHVS and CDR2 FNYEAQ. The CDR3 is 15 residues long. Trimming shortened V by 1 base and J by 0 bases, and 7 bases separated the two germline ends.